A selection of T cell receptor beta chains follows, all from one sample in a study of glioma-infiltrating T cells after dendritic cell vaccination. Sequenced by immunoSEQ multiplex PCR; TCRdb stores in-frame clones only, minus some. This sample has over 90,000 clones; 80% to 90% occur once, and the top ten carry about 12%. Sequences were derived from blood, sampled before dendritic cell vaccination. All receptors come from a human donor with glioblastoma. CDR3s include the opening cysteine and the closing phenylalanine or tryptophan. D genes are given only for firm matches. Not every row has a clone size; where given, it reads once, few, many or a size class.

D	V	J	size	CDR3	DNA
TRBD2	TRBV6-4	TRBJ2-1	NA	CASSQESIERGGLNEQFF	TGTGCCAGCAGCCAAGAAAGTATCGAGCGGGGGGGCCTCAATGAGCAGTTCTTC
NA	TRBV7-2	TRBJ2-7	NA	CASSSPPGEQYF	TGTGCCAGCAGTTCTCCACCGGGGGAGCAGTACTTC
TRBD2	TRBV27	TRBJ2-7	NA	CASSFEGTSDYEQYF	TGTGCCAGCAGTTTTGAGGGGACTAGCGACTACGAGCAGTACTTC
TRBD2	TRBV10-1	TRBJ2-1	few	CASSDRAGDYNEQFF	TGCGCCAGCAGTGATAGGGCGGGGGACTACAATGAGCAGTTCTTC
NA	TRBV19	TRBJ1-1	NA	CASSIGFQGSAFF	TGTGCCAGTAGTATAGGTTTTCAGGGATCGGCTTTCTTT
TRBD1	TRBV5-4	TRBJ2-1	NA	CASSLVSTGTYNEQFF	TGTGCCAGCAGCTTGGTTTCGACAGGGACATACAATGAGCAGTTCTTC
NA	TRBV10-2	TRBJ2-5	NA	CASNEAYQETQYF	TGCGCCAGCAACGAAGCTTACCAAGAGACCCAGTACTTC
NA	TRBV5-1	TRBJ2-2	once	CASSSGLSTGELFF	TGCGCCAGCAGCTCAGGGCTTAGCACCGGGGAGCTGTTTTTT
TRBD1	TRBV6-1	TRBJ2-7	NA	CASRDRVVDEQYF	TGTGCCAGCAGGGACAGGGTTGTCGACGAGCAGTACTTC
NA	TRBV7-2	TRBJ1-2	NA	CASSLGGWEYGYTF	TGTGCCAGCAGCTTAGGGGGATGGGAGTATGGCTACACCTTC
NA	TRBV5-4	TRBJ2-1	NA	CASSRGLGSQIYNEQFF	TGTGCCAGCAGCCGGGGACTTGGATCCCAAATCTACAATGAGCAGTTCTTC
NA	TRBV10-3	TRBJ2-7	few	CAIRTGSYEQYF	TGTGCCATCAGGACCGGGAGCTACGAGCAGTACTTC
TRBD1	TRBV27	TRBJ1-3	NA	CASSPDRGHGNTIYF	TGTGCCAGCAGCCCAGACAGGGGGCACGGAAACACCATATATTTT
TRBD1	TRBV6-6	TRBJ2-1	few	CASSYWTGNSYNEQFF	TGTGCCAGCAGTTACTGGACAGGCAACTCCTACAATGAGCAGTTCTTC
TRBD2	TRBV7-9	TRBJ2-5	once	CASTRGGLADQETQYF	TGTGCCAGCACCCGCGGGGGGCTAGCGGACCAAGAGACCCAGTACTTC
TRBD1	TRBV5-1	TRBJ2-1	NA	CASSLQGSSYNEQFF	TGCGCCAGCAGCTTACAGGGGAGCTCCTACAATGAGCAGTTCTTC
NA	TRBV18	TRBJ1-5	once	CASSSENQPQHF	TGTGCCAGCTCAAGTGAGAATCAGCCCCAGCATTTT
TRBD1	TRBV5-1	TRBJ2-2	NA	CASSLGQGVTGELFF	TGCGCCAGCAGCTTGGGACAGGGGGTAACCGGGGAGCTGTTTTTT
NA	TRBV19	TRBJ1-5	NA	CASSPEGGLGQHF	TGTGCCAGTAGTCCCGAGGGGGGACTAGGGCAGCATTTT
NA	TRBV5-1	TRBJ2-1	once	CASSPQLAYDNEQFF	TGCGCCAGCAGTCCCCAACTAGCCTATGACAATGAGCAGTTCTTC
NA	TRBV5-6	TRBJ2-2	NA	CASSLSAGELFF	TGTGCCAGCAGCTTGTCCGCCGGGGAGCTGTTTTTT
NA	TRBV30	TRBJ1-2	NA	CAWSPLYGYTF	TGTGCCTGGAGTCCCCTCTATGGCTACACCTTC
NA	TRBV5-1	TRBJ1-2	NA	CASSPLQGSGGYTF	TGCGCCAGCAGCCCATTACAGGGTTCTGGTGGCTACACCTTC
NA	TRBV2	TRBJ1-1	NA	CASSVRPGHMNTEAFF	TGTGCCAGCAGTGTACGACCGGGACATATGAACACTGAAGCTTTCTTT
NA	TRBV11-3	TRBJ1-3	NA	CASSLVAQRGNTIYF	TGTGCCAGCAGCTTAGTAGCTCAGAGGGGAAACACCATATATTTT
NA	TRBV29-1	TRBJ2-2	NA	CSVESGPANTGELFF	TGCAGCGTTGAATCCGGTCCCGCGAACACCGGGGAGCTGTTTTTT
NA	TRBV4-3	TRBJ1-4	NA	CASSQDQGFKDEKLFF	TGCGCCAGCAGCCAAGATCAGGGGTTCAAGGATGAAAAACTGTTTTTT
TRBD1	TRBV5-6	TRBJ1-6	NA	CASSWDREGAPLHF	TGTGCCAGCAGCTGGGACAGGGAAGGGGCACCCCTCCACTTT
TRBD2	TRBV18	TRBJ2-5	NA	CASSPPAGGQETQYF	TGTGCCAGCTCACCACCAGCGGGGGGCCAAGAGACCCAGTACTTC
NA	TRBV19	TRBJ2-3	NA	CASSMNRVDTQYF	TGTGCCAGTAGTATGAACAGGGTAGATACGCAGTATTTT
NA	TRBV14	TRBJ2-3	NA	CASSPRVLTDTQYF	TGTGCCAGCAGCCCACGGGTCCTCACAGATACGCAGTATTTT
TRBD2	TRBV27	TRBJ2-3	NA	CASKVSTSGGVGPDTQYF	TGTGCCAGCAAGGTATCGACTAGCGGGGGGGTCGGACCAGATACGCAGTATTTT
NA	TRBV27	TRBJ2-1	NA	CASSFEGIVGRNEQFF	TGTGCCAGCAGTTTTGAGGGTATAGTTGGACGTAATGAGCAGTTCTTC
TRBD1	TRBV10-1	TRBJ2-3	once	CASSMGQGGTDTQYF	TGCGCCAGCAGCATGGGCCAGGGGGGCACAGATACGCAGTATTTT
TRBD1	TRBV2	TRBJ1-2	NA	CASSVGGTGVYYGYTF	TGTGCCAGCAGTGTAGGAGGGACAGGGGTATATTATGGCTACACCTTC